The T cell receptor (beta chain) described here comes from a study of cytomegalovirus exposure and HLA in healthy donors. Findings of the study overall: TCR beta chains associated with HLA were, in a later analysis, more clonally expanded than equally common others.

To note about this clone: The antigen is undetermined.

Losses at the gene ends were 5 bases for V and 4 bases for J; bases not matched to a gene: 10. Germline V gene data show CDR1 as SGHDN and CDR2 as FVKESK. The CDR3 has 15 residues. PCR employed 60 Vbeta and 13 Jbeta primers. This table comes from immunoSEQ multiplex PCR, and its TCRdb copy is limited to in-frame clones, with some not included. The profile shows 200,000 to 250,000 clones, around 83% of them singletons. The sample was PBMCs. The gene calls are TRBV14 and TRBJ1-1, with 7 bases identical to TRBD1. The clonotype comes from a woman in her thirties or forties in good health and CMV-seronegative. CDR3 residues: CASSSYRGWGTEAFF. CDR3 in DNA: TGTGCCAGCAGCTCTTACAGGGGCTGGGGCACTGAAGCTTTCTTT. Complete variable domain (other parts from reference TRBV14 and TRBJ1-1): EAGVTQFPSHSVIEKGQTVTLRCDPISGHDNLYWYRRVMGKEIKFLLHFVKESKQDESGMPNNRFLAERTGGTYSTLKVQPAELEDSGVYFCASSSYRGWGTEAFFGQGTRLTVV.